A single sample gave rise to the 24 T cell receptor beta chains below, sequenced in a study of T cell clonotyping in hematopoietic cell transplantation listed by TCRdb under 2021. Receptor amplification or capture employed the immunoSEQ multiplex PCR assay. TCRdb's version of the immuneACCESS table is confined to in-frame rearrangements and falls short of the full clone set. An unresolved V gene accounts for under half of the shortfall where checked; the remainder is of unknown origin. This sample lists approximately 44,000 clones; roughly 80% were detected once. The ten most abundant clones make up 5% to 6.5% of the sample. The label giving this sample's time point can be read as: recipient sample about 28 days before transplant, after cytoreduction. Specimen: peripheral blood mononuclear cells, collected before stem cell transplant. These receptors were taken from a man between 60 and 75 years old with myelodysplastic syndrome. Some clones in this sample may be carry-over from other donors' samples.

The gene calls are TRBV4-2 and TRBJ2-5; TRBD2 matches 12 bases. Germline V CDR1 and CDR2: LGHNA, YNFKEQ. The J segment lost 3 bases and the V segment lost 4 bases, leaving 6 bases of the junction unmatched. The CDR3 totals 16 residues. As DNA, the CDR3 is TGTGCCAGCAGCCCACCTAGCGGGGGGGCCGAAGAGACCCAGTACTTC. This encodes CASSPPSGGAEETQYF.

The V gene is TRBV9, the J gene TRBJ2-2; 8 nucleotides line up with TRBD1. The CDR3 covers 16 residues. Germline loops: CDR1 SGDLS, CDR2 YYNGEE. The V segment lost 0 bases and the J segment 5 bases; nucleotides outside the gene matches: 6. DNA for the CDR3: TGTGCCAGCAGCGTAGGGTCAGGGGGCTTTACCGGGGAGCTGTTTTTT. This encodes CASSVGSGGFTGELFF.

The rearrangement uses TRBV19 and TRBJ2-1; D is ambiguous. V lost 3 bases, J lost 4 bases, and 13 bases lay in between. Germline CDR1 LNHDA, CDR2 SQIVND (reference sequence). The CDR3 consists of 15 residues. The chain's CDR3 is CASSIFAWYYNEQFF. CDR3 bases: TGTGCCAGTAGTATCTTTGCGTGGTATTACAATGAGCAGTTCTTC.

About this clone itself: The junction departs from the called germline gene at one end, perhaps through a read error. The chain uses TRBV11-2 and TRBJ2-3; a weak D match, TRBD1 (5 bases). The CDR3 covers 13 residues. The germline CDR1 and CDR2 sequences are SGHAT and FQNNGV. The CDR3 region has the DNA TGTGCCAGCAGACAAGACAGCACATATACGCAGTATTTT. It specifies CASRQDSTYTQYF. Together with reference TRBV11-2 and TRBJ2-3, the CDR3 gives the full variable domain: EAGVAQSPRYKIIEKRQSVAFWCNPISGHATLYWYQQILGQGPKLLIQFQNNGVVDDSQLPKDRFSAERLKGVDSTLKIQPAKLEDSAVYLCASRQDSTYTQYFGPGTRLTVL.

The rearrangement links TRBV5-4 to TRBJ1-2; D gene ambiguous. CDR1 and CDR2 (germline): SGHNT, YYREEE (reference sequence). The ends were cut back, 5 bases at V and 4 bases at J, with 12 bases in the middle. The CDR3 consists of 13 residues. The CDR3 DNA reads as TGTGCCAGCAGTTCAGAGCCCCTCTATGGCTACACCTTC. Amino acids: CASSSEPLYGYTF.

This clone was observed a handful of times. The chain recombines TRBV28 with TRBJ2-5; D is undetermined. Germline V gene sequence: CDR1 MDHEN, CDR2 SYDVKM. V gave up 5 bases and J gave up 1 base, with 8 bases separating them. The CDR3 consists of 13 residues. The CDR3 loop is CASSPDTQETQYF. DNA of the CDR3: TGTGCCAGCAGTCCAGACACCCAAGAGACCCAGTACTTC. Drawing the rest from reference TRBV28 and TRBJ2-5, the complete variable domain is DVKVTQSSRYLVKRTGEKVFLECVQDMDHENMFWYRQDPGLGLRLIYFSYDVKMKEKGDIPEGYSVSREKKERFSLILESASTNQTSMYLCASSPDTQETQYFGPGTRLLVL.

The J gene is TRBJ1-4, the V gene TRBV7-2; D is possibly TRBD1 (6 bases). This CDR3 is built from 16 residues. V was pared by 3 bases and J by 4 bases, with 15 bases between. The germline gives CDR1 SGHTA, CDR2 FQGNSA. CDR3 in DNA: TGTGCCAGCAGCTTTACCGGGACATCGAGTAATGAAAAACTGTTTTTT. This codes for CASSFTGTSSNEKLFF.

The V and J genes are TRBV4-3 and TRBJ2-2; D is undetermined. Deletions cut 3 bases from V and 2 bases from J, with 10 bases between. CDR3 size: 15 residues. The germline CDR1 and CDR2 sequences are LGHNA and YSLEER. Here the CDR3 reads CASSQFQANTGELFF. In DNA form, the CDR3 reads TGCGCCAGCAGCCAGTTCCAAGCCAACACCGGGGAGCTGTTTTTT.

This clone occurred a few times. The genes are TRBV2 and TRBJ1-6; 7 bases are shared with TRBD1. After removal of 6 bases from V and 8 bases from J, the junction contained 4 bases not matched to a gene. The length of the CDR3 is 13 residues. Germline V lookup: CDR1 SNHLY, CDR2 FYNNEI. The CDR3 loop is CASRVTGYSPLHF. CDR3 in DNA: TGTGCCAGCAGGGTGACAGGGTATTCACCCCTCCACTTT.

The rearrangement links TRBV10-3 to TRBJ2-5; 10 bases line up with TRBD1. The CDR3 totals 16 residues. Trimming at V came to 3 bases and at J to 5 bases, leaving 9 bases not matched to a gene. CDR1 is ENHRY and CDR2 is SYGVKD in the germline V gene. The DNA for the CDR3 is TGTGCCATCAGTGATCCGCGGGACAGGGGTGGGGAGACCCAGTACTTC. Residues: CAISDPRDRGGETQYF.

The rearrangement joins TRBV19 to TRBJ1-4; possibly TRBD1 for D (6 bases). Germline lookup yields CDR1 LNHDA and CDR2 SQIVND (reference sequence). V was shortened by 7 bases and J by 5 bases, with 14 bases between the two germline ends. The length of the CDR3 is 14 residues. CDR3 in amino acids: CASTATGPNEKLFF. The CDR3, as DNA: TGTGCCAGTACTGCGACAGGTCCAAATGAAAAACTGTTTTTT.

The chain couples TRBV19 to TRBJ1-5; D remains unclear. Deletions cut 2 bases from V and 0 bases from J, with 14 bases between. Germline lookup yields CDR1 LNHDA and CDR2 SQIVND (reference sequence). This CDR3 comprises 17 residues. The CDR3 region is CASSISQVHYSNQPQHF. The CDR3 coding sequence is TGTGCCAGTAGTATAAGTCAGGTCCACTATAGCAATCAGCCCCAGCATTTT.

This clone was seen a handful of times. The V call is TRBV6-1, the J call TRBJ2-2, with D maybe TRBD2 (6 bases). The CDR3 length is 15 residues. Looked up from germline, CDR1 is MNHNS and CDR2 is SASEGT. V was pared by 6 bases and J by 0 bases, with 11 bases between. In DNA, the CDR3 is TGTGCCAGCAGGTCGGGACTCGCGAACACCGGGGAGCTGTTTTTT. Amino acids: CASRSGLANTGELFF.

About this clone itself: The junction shows a germline mismatch at one end, possibly a read error. The chain uses TRBV20-1 and TRBJ2-7; 7 nucleotides line up with TRBD1. The CDR3 runs 11 residues. Looked up from germline, CDR1 is DFQATT and CDR2 is SNEGSKA (reference sequence). The CDR3 DNA reads as TGCAGTGCTAAATCCTGGGACAGATCGTTATTC. The encoded protein is CSAKSWDRSLF.

This chain connects TRBV4-3 to TRBJ2-7; no reliable D call. V was clipped by 0 bases and J by 2 bases, with 5 bases between them. Germline loops: CDR1 LGHNA, CDR2 YSLEER. The CDR3 contains 13 residues. CDR3 in amino acids: CASSQDWTYEQYF. Here the CDR3 DNA reads TGCGCCAGCAGCCAAGATTGGACCTACGAGCAGTACTTC.

In its sample, this clone was seen a few times. The rearrangement uses TRBV6-1 and TRBJ2-7; a possible D gene is TRBD1 (6 bases). The V gene's germline CDR1 is MNHNS and CDR2 SASEGT. V shed 8 bases and J shed 6 bases, with 11 bases lying between them. There are 11 residues in the CDR3. CDR3 sequence reads: CASGGEGEQYF. The CDR3 nucleotides read TGTGCCAGCGGGGGCGAGGGCGAGCAGTACTTC.

The gene calls are TRBV19 and TRBJ1-5; a possible D gene is TRBD1 (6 bases). Trimming removed 10 bases from V and 0 bases from J, with 16 bases in between. The CDR3 runs 15 residues. CDR1 LNHDA and CDR2 SQIVND come from the germline V gene (reference sequence). This chain's CDR3 is CATVDSQYSNQPQHF. Here the CDR3 DNA reads TGTGCCACCGTGGACAGCCAGTATAGCAATCAGCCCCAGCATTTT.

V usage is TRBV6-5 and J usage is TRBJ1-2; the match to TRBD1 covers 7 bases. Losses at the gene ends were 6 bases for V and 5 bases for J; bases not matched to a gene: 9. Per the germline V gene, CDR1 is MNHEY and CDR2 is SVGAGI. The CDR3 loop spans 14 amino acids. As DNA, the CDR3 is TGTGCCAGCAGGGAATCGGGACAGCCATATGGCTACACCTTC. Its translation is CASRESGQPYGYTF.

The chain recombines TRBV10-3 with TRBJ1-4; 8 bases are a match to TRBD1. In germline, CDR1 is ENHRY, CDR2 SYGVKD. V lost 0 bases to trimming and J lost 8 bases; unmatched junction nucleotides: 5. The CDR3 sequence is 15 residues long. The CDR3 region is CAISESTGVSEKLFF. The DNA of the CDR3 is TGTGCCATCAGTGAGTCGACAGGGGTGAGCGAAAAACTGTTTTTT.

The chain links TRBV9 to TRBJ2-7; D gene ambiguous. The germline CDR1 and CDR2 sequences are SGDLS and YYNGEE. The CDR3 contains 14 residues. With 4 bases removed from V and 2 bases from J, the gap between germline ends came to 13 bases. The CDR3 region is CASSSGIAAYEQYF. CDR3 sequence (DNA): TGTGCCAGCAGCTCTGGAATTGCGGCCTACGAGCAGTACTTC.

V and J are TRBV5-1 and TRBJ1-2; D is uncertain. Germline CDR1 SGHRS, CDR2 YFSETQ. This CDR3 contains 15 residues. V lost 4 bases and J lost 1, with 14 bases in between. CDR3 residues: CASSTGRTINYGYTF. The CDR3 bases are TGCGCCAGCAGCACCGGACGGACGATTAACTATGGCTACACCTTC.

This chain connects TRBV18 to TRBJ1-1; D possibly corresponds to TRBD1 (5 bases). Trimming took 4 bases from V and 5 from J, leaving 14 bases between them. The CDR3 length is 14 residues. The germline CDR1 and CDR2 sequences are KGHSH and LQKENI. CDR3 region: CASSLERGRTEAFF. CDR3 nucleotides: TGTGCCAGCTCACTAGAGAGGGGACGGACTGAAGCTTTCTTT. The full variable domain, in which reference TRBV18 and TRBJ1-1 provide the parts outside the CDR3, is NAGVMQNPRHLVRRRGQEARLRCSPMKGHSHVYWYRQLPEEGLKFMVYLQKENIIDESGMPKERFSAEFPKEGPSILRIQQVVRGDSAAYFCASSLERGRTEAFFGQGTRLTVV.

The chain uses TRBV10-3 and TRBJ1-5; D ambiguous. The V gene's germline CDR1 is ENHRY and CDR2 SYGVKD. The V gene lost 0 bases and the J gene lost 4 bases, with 10 bases spanning the gap. The CDR3 length is 15 residues. The CDR3 sequence: CAISESLDRNQPQHF. The CDR3 DNA is TGTGCCATCAGTGAGTCGTTAGACCGAAATCAGCCCCAGCATTTT.

CDR3 amino acids: CASSRSPYNSPLHF. In DNA form, the CDR3 reads TGTGCCAGCAGCCGGAGCCCCTATAATTCACCCCTCCACTTT. The rearrangement links TRBV6-6 to TRBJ1-6; D not certain. V lost 6 bases and J lost 2, with 8 bases in between. This CDR3 is 14 amino acids long. Germline CDR1 reads MNHNY; CDR2 reads SVGAGI (reference sequence).